This entry lists 2 T cell receptor beta chains sequenced from one sample in a study of identical twins. TCRdb analysed the 5' RACE reads with MiXCR anew, one entry per CDR3 protein. The sample lists some 790,000 distinct CDR3 sequences, roughly 18% seen once, with over 10% in the top ten. The sample was also reused in another study, on T cells expressing NK-cell markers.

Sequencing was carried out using PBMCs. The receptors were gathered from a woman between 18 and 29 years old in good health.

The chain couples TRBV20-1 to TRBJ1-6; D ambiguous. The V gene's germline CDR1 is DFQATT and CDR2 SNEGSKA (reference sequence). The CDR3 consists of 12 residues. The V gene lost 3 bases and the J gene lost 14 bases, with 14 bases spanning the gap. The CDR3 nucleotides are TGCAGTGCTAGTGTCTTAAGTCAGACCCTCCACTTT. Its translation is CSASVLSQTLHF.

This clonotype was observed a few times. The chain recombines TRBV6-6 with TRBJ1-2; D call uncertain. The germline gives CDR1 MNHNY, CDR2 SVGAGI (reference sequence). V was shortened by 2 bases and J by 8 bases, with 12 bases between the two germline ends. The length of the CDR3 is 13 residues. DNA for the CDR3: TGTGCCAGCAGTTACCTCTCGACCGCGGGCTACACCTTC. This translates into CASSYLSTAGYTF.